Included here is one T cell receptor beta chain sequence, with context. The data originate from a study of T cell changes during pregnancy in multiple sclerosis. The CDR3 covers 15 residues. Germline lookup yields CDR1 LGHNA and CDR2 YSLEER. Trimming cost V 2 bases and J 0 bases, with 11 bases left between them. The assay was immunoSEQ multiplex PCR, and TCRdb's table has in-frame clones only and misses some. Among some 70,000 clones listed, roughly 90% were seen once. The rearrangement uses TRBV4-3 and TRBJ2-7; weak D call: TRBD2 (6 bases). The material was peripheral blood, obtained after pregnancy. The receptor's source is a female donor in good health, enrolled as a control in a pregnancy study. The CDR3 here is CASSQRAGSSYEQYF. The CDR3 region has the DNA TGCGCCAGCAGCCAAAGAGCGGGTAGCTCCTACGAGCAGTACTTC.